The TCR beta chain under discussion was sequenced for a study of memory CD8 T cells in hepatitis C reinfection. Study summary: HCV reinfection meant a positive HCV RNA test after two negative tests at least 60 days apart. Samples before reinfection came 55 to 20 weeks prior to detection.

Clones were read by immunoSEQ multiplex PCR, and TCRdb kept only the in-frame ones, dropping some. Here the sample spans 50,000 or so clones, just under 90% being singletons. This sample's time point: pre-reinfection, 55 to 20 weeks before reinfection detection. No in vitro expansion preceded TCR sequencing of the sorted cells. People who inject drugs from Montreal's HEPCO study were the donors. Total naive CD8 T cells were sorted as viable CD3+ CD8+ CD45RO- cells from two donors. The sequenced material came from naive CD8+ T cells sorted from blood. This sequence originates from a man aged 18 to 29 with hepatitis C virus infection.

The CDR3 here is CASSYSARGISYEQYV. The CDR3 nucleotides read TGTGCCAGCAGTTACTCGGCAAGGGGGATCTCCTACGAGCAGTACGTC. This rearrangement joins TRBV6-5 to TRBJ2-7; possible D gene TRBD1, 6 bases. CDR1 is MNHEY, CDR2 SVGAGI, per germline. This CDR3 spans 16 amino acids. Trimming took 0 bases from V and 0 from J, leaving 12 bases between them.